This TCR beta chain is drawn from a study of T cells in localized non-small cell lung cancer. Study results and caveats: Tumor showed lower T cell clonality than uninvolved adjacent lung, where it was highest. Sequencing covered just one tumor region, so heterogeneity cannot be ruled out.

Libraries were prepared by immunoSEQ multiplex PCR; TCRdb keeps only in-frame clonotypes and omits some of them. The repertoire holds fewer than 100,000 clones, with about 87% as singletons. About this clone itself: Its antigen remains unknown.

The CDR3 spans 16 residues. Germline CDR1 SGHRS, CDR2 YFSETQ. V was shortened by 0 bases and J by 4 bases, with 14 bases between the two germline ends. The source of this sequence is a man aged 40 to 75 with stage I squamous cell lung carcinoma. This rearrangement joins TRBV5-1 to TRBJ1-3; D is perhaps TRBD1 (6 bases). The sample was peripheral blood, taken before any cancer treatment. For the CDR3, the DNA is TGCGCCAGCAGCTTGGCTCGGGGGGGCGAAGGAAACACCATATATTTT. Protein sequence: CASSLARGGEGNTIYF.